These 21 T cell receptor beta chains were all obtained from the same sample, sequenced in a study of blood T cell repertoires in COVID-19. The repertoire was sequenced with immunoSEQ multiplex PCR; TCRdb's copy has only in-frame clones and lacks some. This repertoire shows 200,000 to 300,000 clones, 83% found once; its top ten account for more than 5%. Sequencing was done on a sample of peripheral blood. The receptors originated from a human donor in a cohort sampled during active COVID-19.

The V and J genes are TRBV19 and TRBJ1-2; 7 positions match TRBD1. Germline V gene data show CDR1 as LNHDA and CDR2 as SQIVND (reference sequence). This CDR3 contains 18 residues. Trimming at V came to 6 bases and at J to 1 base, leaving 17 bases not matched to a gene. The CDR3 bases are TGTGCCAGTAGCCTTGGGTGGCCGGGACAGCGTATTAACTATGGCTACACCTTC. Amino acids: CASSLGWPGQRINYGYTF.

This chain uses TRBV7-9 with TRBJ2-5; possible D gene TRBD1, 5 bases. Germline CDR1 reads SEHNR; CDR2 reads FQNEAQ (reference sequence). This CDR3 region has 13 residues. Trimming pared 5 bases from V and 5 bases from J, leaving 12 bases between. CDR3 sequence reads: CASSPGLGETQYF. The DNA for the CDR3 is TGTGCCAGCAGCCCAGGGCTGGGGGAGACCCAGTACTTC.

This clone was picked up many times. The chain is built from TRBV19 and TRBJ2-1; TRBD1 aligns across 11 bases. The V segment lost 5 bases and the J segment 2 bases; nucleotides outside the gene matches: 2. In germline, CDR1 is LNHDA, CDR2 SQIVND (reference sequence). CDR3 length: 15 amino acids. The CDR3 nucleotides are TGTGCCAGTAGTTTGGACAGGGGGCCCTACAATGAGCAGTTCTTC. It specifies CASSLDRGPYNEQFF.

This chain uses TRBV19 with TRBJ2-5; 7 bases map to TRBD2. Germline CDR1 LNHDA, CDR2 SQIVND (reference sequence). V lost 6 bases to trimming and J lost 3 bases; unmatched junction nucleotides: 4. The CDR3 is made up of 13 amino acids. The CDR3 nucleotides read TGTGCCAGTAGGAGTCTAGCGGAAGAGACCCAGTACTTC. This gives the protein CASRSLAEETQYF.

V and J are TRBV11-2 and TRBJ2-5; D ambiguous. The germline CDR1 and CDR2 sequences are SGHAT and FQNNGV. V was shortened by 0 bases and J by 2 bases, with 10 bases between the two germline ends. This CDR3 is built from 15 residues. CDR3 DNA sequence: TGTGCCAGCAGCTTAGATCTACCCCCACAAGAGACCCAGTACTTC. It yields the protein CASSLDLPPQETQYF.

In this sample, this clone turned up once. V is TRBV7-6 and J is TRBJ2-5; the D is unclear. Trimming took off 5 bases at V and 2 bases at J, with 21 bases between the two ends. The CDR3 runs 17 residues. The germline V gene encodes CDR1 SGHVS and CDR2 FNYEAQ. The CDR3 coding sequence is TGTGCCAGCAGCCCTGGAACGCAGGCCTATTTTCAAGAGACCCAGTACTTC. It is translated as CASSPGTQAYFQETQYF. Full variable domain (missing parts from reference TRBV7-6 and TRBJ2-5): GAGVSQSPRYKVTKRGQDVALRCDPISGHVSLYWYRQALGQGPEFLTYFNYEAQQDKSGLPNDRFSAERPEGSISTLTIQRTEQRDSAMYRCASSPGTQAYFQETQYFGPGTRLLVL.

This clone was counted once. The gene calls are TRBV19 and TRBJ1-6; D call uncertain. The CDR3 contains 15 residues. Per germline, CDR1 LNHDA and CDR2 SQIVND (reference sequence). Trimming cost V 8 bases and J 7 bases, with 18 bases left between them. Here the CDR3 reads CASCLGEVSNSPLHF. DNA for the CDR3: TGTGCCAGTTGTCTCGGGGAAGTCTCCAATTCACCCCTCCACTTT.

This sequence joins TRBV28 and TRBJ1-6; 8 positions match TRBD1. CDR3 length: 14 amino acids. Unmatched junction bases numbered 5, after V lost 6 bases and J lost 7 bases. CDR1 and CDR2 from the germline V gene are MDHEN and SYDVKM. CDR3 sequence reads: CASRGGQGNSPLHF. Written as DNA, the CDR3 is TGTGCCAGCAGGGGAGGACAGGGAAATTCACCCCTCCACTTT.

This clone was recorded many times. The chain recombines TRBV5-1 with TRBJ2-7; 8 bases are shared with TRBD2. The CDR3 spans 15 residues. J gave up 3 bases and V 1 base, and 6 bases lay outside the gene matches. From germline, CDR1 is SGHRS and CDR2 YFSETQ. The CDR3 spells CASSLLVAGNYEQYF. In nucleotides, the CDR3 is TGCGCCAGCAGCTTGTTAGTAGCGGGGAACTACGAGCAGTACTTC.

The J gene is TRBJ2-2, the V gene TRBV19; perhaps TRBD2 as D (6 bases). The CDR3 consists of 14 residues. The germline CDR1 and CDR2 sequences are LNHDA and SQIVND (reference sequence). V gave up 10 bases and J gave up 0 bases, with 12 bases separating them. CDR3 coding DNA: TGTGCCACCTTGGGGACTTCGAACACCGGGGAGCTGTTTTTT. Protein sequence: CATLGTSNTGELFF.

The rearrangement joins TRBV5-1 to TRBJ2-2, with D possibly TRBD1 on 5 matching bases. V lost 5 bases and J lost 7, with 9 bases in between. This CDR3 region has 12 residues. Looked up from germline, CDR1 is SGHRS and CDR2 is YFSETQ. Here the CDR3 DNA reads TGCGCCAGCAGACAGGATAGCGGGGAGCTGTTTTTT. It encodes CASRQDSGELFF.

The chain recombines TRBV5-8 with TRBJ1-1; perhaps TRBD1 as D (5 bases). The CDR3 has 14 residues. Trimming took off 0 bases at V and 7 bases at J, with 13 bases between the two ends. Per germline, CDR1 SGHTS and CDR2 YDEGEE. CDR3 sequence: CASSLEGSAREAFF. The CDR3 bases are TGTGCCAGCAGCTTGGAGGGGTCCGCCCGTGAAGCTTTCTTT.

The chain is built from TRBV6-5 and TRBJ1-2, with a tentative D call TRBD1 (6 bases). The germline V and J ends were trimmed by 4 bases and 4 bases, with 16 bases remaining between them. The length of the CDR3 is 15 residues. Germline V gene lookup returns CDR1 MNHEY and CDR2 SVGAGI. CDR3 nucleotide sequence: TGTGCCAGCAGTTCCCCCTGGGCGGGGGCCTATGGCTACACCTTC. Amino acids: CASSSPWAGAYGYTF.

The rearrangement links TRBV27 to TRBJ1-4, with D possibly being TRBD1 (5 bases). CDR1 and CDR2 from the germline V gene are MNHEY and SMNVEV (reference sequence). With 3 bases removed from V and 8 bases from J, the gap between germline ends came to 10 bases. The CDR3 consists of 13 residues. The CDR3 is CASSLSGFEKLFF. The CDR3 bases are TGTGCCAGCAGTTTGTCAGGGTTCGAAAAACTGTTTTTT.

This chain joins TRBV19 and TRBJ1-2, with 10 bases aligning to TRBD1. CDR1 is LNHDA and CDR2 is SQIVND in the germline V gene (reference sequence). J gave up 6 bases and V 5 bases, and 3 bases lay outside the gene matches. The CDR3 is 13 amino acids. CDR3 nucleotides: TGTGCCAGTAGTTCGACAGGGGGCGATGGCTACACCTTC. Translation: CASSSTGGDGYTF.

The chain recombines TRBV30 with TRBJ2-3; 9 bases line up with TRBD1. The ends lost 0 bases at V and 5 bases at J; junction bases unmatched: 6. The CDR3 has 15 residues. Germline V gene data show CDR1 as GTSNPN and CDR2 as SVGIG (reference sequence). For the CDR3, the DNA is TGTGCCTGGAGTGTGCTAACAGGGGGCATAGATACGCAGTATTTT. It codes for CAWSVLTGGIDTQYF.

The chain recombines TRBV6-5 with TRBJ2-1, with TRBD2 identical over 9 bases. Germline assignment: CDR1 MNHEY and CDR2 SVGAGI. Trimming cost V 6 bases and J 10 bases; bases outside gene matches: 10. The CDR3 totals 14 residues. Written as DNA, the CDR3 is TGTGCCAGCAGAGGCGGGGGGGAGGCCATGGAGCAGTTCTTC. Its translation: CASRGGGEAMEQFF.

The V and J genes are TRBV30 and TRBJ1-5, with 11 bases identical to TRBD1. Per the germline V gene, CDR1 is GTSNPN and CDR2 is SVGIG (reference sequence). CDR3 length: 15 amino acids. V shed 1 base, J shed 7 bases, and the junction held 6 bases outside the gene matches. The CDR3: CAWSADRGQGQPQHF. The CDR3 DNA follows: TGTGCCTGGAGTGCGGACAGGGGGCAGGGGCAGCCCCAGCATTTT.

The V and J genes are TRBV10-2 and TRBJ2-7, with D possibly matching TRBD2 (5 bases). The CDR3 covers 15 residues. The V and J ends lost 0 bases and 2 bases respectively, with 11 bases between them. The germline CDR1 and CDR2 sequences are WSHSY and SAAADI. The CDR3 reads CASSESGGPPYEQYF. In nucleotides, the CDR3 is TGCGCCAGCAGTGAGTCTGGCGGGCCGCCCTACGAGCAGTACTTC.

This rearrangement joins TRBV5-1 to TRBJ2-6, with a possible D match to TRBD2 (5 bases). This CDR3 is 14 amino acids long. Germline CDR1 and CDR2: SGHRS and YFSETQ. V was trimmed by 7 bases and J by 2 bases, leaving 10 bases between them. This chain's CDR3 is CASGVGAGANVLTF. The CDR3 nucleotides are TGCGCCAGCGGGGTGGGAGCTGGGGCCAACGTCCTGACTTTC.

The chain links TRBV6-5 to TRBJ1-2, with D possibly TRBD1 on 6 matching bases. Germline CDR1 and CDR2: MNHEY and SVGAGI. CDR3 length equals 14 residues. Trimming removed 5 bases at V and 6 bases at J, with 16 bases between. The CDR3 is CASSPTQGNHGYTF. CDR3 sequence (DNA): TGTGCCAGCAGTCCAACACAGGGAAATCATGGCTACACCTTC.